Sequencing of this T cell receptor (beta chain) was carried out in a study of blood T cell repertoires in COVID-19. Study background: Specimens from acute and convalescent COVID-19 originated in the United States, Italy and Spain. T cells, B-cell-depleted T cells, or PBMCs provided the cDNA or gDNA that served as material.

Original processing methods: The assay estimated nucleated cells by amplifying reference gene primers. Method: immunoSEQ multiplex PCR; TCRdb's copy keeps in-frame clones and lacks some. That table gives V, J and clone size, and the DNA gave D and trimming. The table records over 130,000 clones, just over 85% of them present only once. Sequences were obtained from peripheral blood. The TCR comes from a man in his 70s with acute or convalescent COVID-19.

The CDR3 nucleotides are TGTGCCAGCAGTGTTTTTACGAGCGAGCAGTACTTC. Protein: CASSVFTSEQYF. The chain employs TRBV2 and TRBJ2-7; D gene unclear. The CDR3 is made up of 12 amino acids. V was cut by 4 bases and J by 6 bases, with 10 bases left in between. Germline V gene data show CDR1 as SNHLY and CDR2 as FYNNEI.